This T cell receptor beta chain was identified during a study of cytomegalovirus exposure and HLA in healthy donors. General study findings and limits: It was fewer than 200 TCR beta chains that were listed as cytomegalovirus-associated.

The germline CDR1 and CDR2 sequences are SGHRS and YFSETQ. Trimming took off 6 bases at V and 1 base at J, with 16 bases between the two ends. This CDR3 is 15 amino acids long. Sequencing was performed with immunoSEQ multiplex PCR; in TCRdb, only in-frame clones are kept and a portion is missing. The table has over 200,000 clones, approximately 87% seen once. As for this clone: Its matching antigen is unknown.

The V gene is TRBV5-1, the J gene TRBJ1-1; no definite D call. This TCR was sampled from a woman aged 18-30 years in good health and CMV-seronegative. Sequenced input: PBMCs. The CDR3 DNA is TGCGCCAGCACGTTGGGGTTGTGGGCGAACACTGAAGCTTTCTTT. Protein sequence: CASTLGLWANTEAFF. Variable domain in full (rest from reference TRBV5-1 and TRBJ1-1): KAGVTQTPRYLIKTRGQQVTLSCSPISGHRSVSWYQQTPGQGLQFLFEYFSETQRNKGNFPGRFSGRQFSNSRSEMNVSTLELGDSALYLCASTLGLWANTEAFFGQGTRLTVV.